This T cell receptor beta chain was sequenced for a study of T cell responses to AZD1222 COVID-19 vaccine. Repertoires were generated with immunoSEQ multiplex PCR, while TCRdb's copy carries only in-frame clones and drops some. The table has roughly 130,000 clones, roughly 90% seen once. Points on this clone: The antigen is not known.

V dropped 4 bases and J dropped 0; count of bases not matched to a gene: 2. The CDR3 runs 15 residues. Germline V CDR1 and CDR2: LNHNV, YYDKDF (reference sequence). Study findings and constraints: CD4 TCRs covered the whole spike, strongest at regions 160-218 and 743-854. Unmutated variant regions reportedly attract nearly half of all spike-specific TCRs. The donor group comprised mostly white British people and more females; the analysis possibly underestimated clonal diversity.

The specimen was peripheral blood, collected on day 0 of AZD1222 vaccination. The chain joins TRBV15 to TRBJ1-1, with TRBD1 matching over 10 bases. This clonotype originated in an adult in good health. This chain's CDR3 is CATSTGTGVNTEAFF. The CDR3 nucleotides are TGTGCCACCAGCACGGGGACAGGGGTGAACACTGAAGCTTTCTTT.